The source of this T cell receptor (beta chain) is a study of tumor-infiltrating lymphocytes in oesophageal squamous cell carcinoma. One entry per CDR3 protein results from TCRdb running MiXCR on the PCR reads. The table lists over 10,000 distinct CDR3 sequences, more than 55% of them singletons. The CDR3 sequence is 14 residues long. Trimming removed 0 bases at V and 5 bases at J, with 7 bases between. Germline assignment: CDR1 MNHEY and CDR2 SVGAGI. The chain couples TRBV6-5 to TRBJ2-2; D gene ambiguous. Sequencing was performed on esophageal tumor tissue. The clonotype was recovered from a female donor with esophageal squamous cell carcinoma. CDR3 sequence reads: CASSYSGITGELFF. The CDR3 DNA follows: TGTGCCAGCAGTTACTCAGGGATAACCGGGGAGCTGTTTTTT.